This TCR beta chain is from a study of tissue T cells after allogeneic stem cell transplantation (dated by TCRdb to 2021 to 2024). For the wider study: Over a three-year period, a research-autopsy study prospectively enrolled 6 or 7 adult allo-HCT recipients who had steroid-refractory GVHD. On the human side, the study was prospective and observational, with no blinding or randomization. The study profiled TCR beta repertoires in many tissues obtained from research autopsies of patients with and without GVHD, and also in mouse models of GVHD. In viably preserved blood and marrow, CD3+ T cells were flow-sorted if cell numbers allowed, whereas smaller samples went directly to DNA extraction. Gastrointestinal GVHD was present in all GVHD patients, each of whom received several lines of GVHD-directed therapy, and five of these patients also had skin involvement. Every GVHD patient received a graft from a donor; a handful of grafts were unmodified and three were CD34-selected to deplete T cells. Results the study describes overall, beyond this receptor: Which tissue TCRs were alloreactive or antigen-specific was not determined in the study, and some of the clones might have been host cells that persisted. Only a few T cell clones appeared in more than one patient, yet motif-based clustering showed tissue-specific repertoire signatures that were shared between patients. In both patients and mice, T cells from blood and spleen covered only a limited part of the TCR repertoire found in tissues. Within patients, how anatomically similar tissues were was a major factor shaping TCR repertoire composition, regardless of disease or transplant status. Sampling depth was acknowledged as a limitation, and the patient cohort was both small and clinically heterogeneous.

Notes on this clone: The target of this receptor is not known. Within one base of it there is no much larger clone, and no base qualities were kept.

What the time point label conveys for this sample: recipient (host-origin) PBMCs collected before allo-HCT. Library prep was done by the immunoSEQ multiplex PCR assay. TCRbeta CDR3 sequencing was performed at survey depth by Adaptive Biotechnologies, and CDR3 sequences, V/J genes, productive frequency and template counts were reported. TCR beta CDR3 regions were amplified from genomic DNA rather than RNA. In the authors' own workflow: Pairwise repertoire overlap between tissues was quantified with Jensen-Shannon divergence, where 1 means complete divergence and 0 identical. Based on pairwise JSD values, tissues were grouped by single-linkage agglomerative hierarchical clustering, and the results were shown as dendrograms. GLIPH2 was run on all patient samples with simulation_depth 1000, kmer_min_depth 3 and cdr3_length_cutoff 8, and groups with more than two unique CDR3s were retained. A standardized tissue-overlap score was calculated by extrapolating Jaccard GLIPH-group overlap across patients to a standard repertoire size of 1000 clones. Linear mixed-effect models, with tissue as a fixed effect and individual as a random effect, were used to test how diversity related to clinical or experimental variables. Not all clones reach the TCRdb copy of this immuneACCESS table, which keeps in-frame sequences only. Checked studies attribute under half of the gap to unresolved V genes and leave the rest unexplained. D and trimming come from the DNA, and the V and J calls and clone size come from that table. The sample table records 20,000 to 30,000 clones; about 90% of these occur just once. The ten largest account for roughly 2% of the sample.

The material was blood, obtained before transplantation. This TCR came from a male donor at least 60 years old who later had graft-versus-host disease after an allogeneic stem cell transplant.

The nucleotide sequence reads as follows: TGTGCCAGCAGATACGGCACAGATACGCAGTATTTT. This sequence encodes CASRYGTDTQYF. The receptor chain draws on TRBV6-2 or TRBV6-3 and TRBJ2-3; no D segment can be confidently identified. The CDR3 has 12 amino acids, counting the end cysteine and phenylalanine. Kept here is only the CDR3 DNA, which spans 36 bases and is read in frame from base 1. CDR1 and CDR2 were assigned from the germline V gene as MNHEY and SVGEGT. The germline ends are 5 bases apart after V is trimmed by 6 bases and J by 1 base.